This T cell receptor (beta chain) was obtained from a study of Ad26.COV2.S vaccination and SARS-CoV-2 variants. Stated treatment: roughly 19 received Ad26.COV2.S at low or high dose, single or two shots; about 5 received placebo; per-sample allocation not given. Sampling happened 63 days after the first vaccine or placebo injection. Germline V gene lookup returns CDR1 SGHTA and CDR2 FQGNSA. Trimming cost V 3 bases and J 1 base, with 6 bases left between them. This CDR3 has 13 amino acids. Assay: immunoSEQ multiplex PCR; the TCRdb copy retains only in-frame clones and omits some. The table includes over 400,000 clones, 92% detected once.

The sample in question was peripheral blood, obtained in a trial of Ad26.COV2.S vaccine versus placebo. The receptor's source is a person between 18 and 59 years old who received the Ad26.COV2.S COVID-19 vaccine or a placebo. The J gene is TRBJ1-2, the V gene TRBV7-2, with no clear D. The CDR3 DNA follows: TGTGCCAGCAGCTTTTCGGATAACTATGGCTACACCTTC. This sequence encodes CASSFSDNYGYTF.